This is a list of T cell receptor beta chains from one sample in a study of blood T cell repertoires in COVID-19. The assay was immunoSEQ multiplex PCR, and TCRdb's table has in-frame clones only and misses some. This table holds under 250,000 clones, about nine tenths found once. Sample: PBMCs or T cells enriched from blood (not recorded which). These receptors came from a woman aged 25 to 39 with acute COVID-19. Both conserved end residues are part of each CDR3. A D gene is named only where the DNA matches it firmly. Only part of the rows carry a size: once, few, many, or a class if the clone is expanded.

TGTGCCAGCAGTCCTCCCCCACAACAGGGGCCTGACACTGAAGCTTTCTTT CASSPPPQQGPDTEAFF TRBJ1-1 TRBV6-6 TRBD1 -
TGCGCCAGCACCCGGACAGGGGTGTTGACCGGGGAGCTGTTTTTT CASTRTGVLTGELFF TRBJ2-2 TRBV10-2 TRBD1 -
TGTGCCAGTAGTATCGGACAGAGAGTAGCCAAAAACATTCAGTACTTC CASSIGQRVAKNIQYF TRBJ2-4 TRBV19 - -
TGTGCCAGCAGTCCCCTGGGCAGGGGGATCGACGAGCAGTACTTC CASSPLGRGIDEQYF TRBJ2-7 TRBV27 TRBD1 -
TGTGCCAGCAGTGAAGCCCGCCCGGTGACTGAAGCTTTCTTT CASSEARPVTEAFF TRBJ1-1 TRBV2 - many
TGTGCCAGCAGCTTAGTTCGCGCGGGGGGGAGGCAAGATACGCAGTATTTT CASSLVRAGGRQDTQYF TRBJ2-3 TRBV7-8 TRBD2 -
TGTGCCACCAACAATGGTGGTTTCTCCTACGAGCAGTACTTC CATNNGGFSYEQYF TRBJ2-7 TRBV15 - -
TGTGCCAGCAGCCAAGACATTGGGACAGGCTCCTACGAGCAGTACTTC CASSQDIGTGSYEQYF TRBJ2-7 TRBV14 TRBD1 -
TGTGCCAGCAGCCCCACCGGGACAAATAGAGGCAATCAGCCCCAGCATTTT CASSPTGTNRGNQPQHF TRBJ1-5 TRBV7-2 - -
TGCGCCAGCAGCGCGGCTAGCAGCTCCTACAATGAGCAGTTCTTC CASSAASSSYNEQFF TRBJ2-1 TRBV5-1 - -
TGTGCCAGCAGTTGGACAGGGGCGGACTACACCTTC CASSWTGADYTF TRBJ1-2 TRBV12-3/TRBV12-4 TRBD1 -
TGTGCCAGTAGTCCTCCCGGGACAGGCGGCATTCAGTACTTC CASSPPGTGGIQYF TRBJ2-4 TRBV19 TRBD1 -
TGTGCCATTCCAAGGAAGGGAGATTCGGGCTACACCTTC CAIPRKGDSGYTF TRBJ1-2 TRBV2 - -
TGTGCCAGCAGGGGGCGAGGATGGGAGCAGTACTTC CASRGRGWEQYF TRBJ2-7 TRBV27 - -
TGTGCCAGCAGCTGGGCAGGGGAAGAGACCCAGTACTTC CASSWAGEETQYF TRBJ2-5 TRBV6-5 - once
TGTGCCAGCAGCTTATTTCCTACTGAAGCTTTCTTT CASSLFPTEAFF TRBJ1-1 TRBV11-2 - -
TGTGCCAGCCTACCCGGGACGGGACTTAGTCAGCCCCAGCATTTT CASLPGTGLSQPQHF TRBJ1-5 TRBV7-8 - -
TGTGCCAGCAGCCAAGGGACTGCCGTTAACAACGTCCTGACTTTC CASSQGTAVNNVLTF TRBJ2-6 TRBV3-1/TRBV3-2 - -
TGCGCCAGCAGCTTGGTACAGGGGCCGTACGAGCAGTACTTC CASSLVQGPYEQYF TRBJ2-7 TRBV5-1 TRBD1 -
TGTGCCAGCACTTCTCTAGATACGCAGTATTTT CASTSLDTQYF TRBJ2-3 TRBV25-1 - -
TGTGCAAGTCGCTTAGCGGGGGCTCACACTGAAGCTTTCTTT CASRLAGAHTEAFF TRBJ1-1 TRBV12-2 - -
TGTGCCAGCAGCCACCCGGTTGGGCAGAACACTGAAGCTTTCTTT CASSHPVGQNTEAFF TRBJ1-1 TRBV14 - -
TGCAGTGCTAGTCCCCTCTTCGAGTGGGGGGGGACTGAAGCTTTCTTT CSASPLFEWGGTEAFF TRBJ1-1 TRBV20-1 - -
TGCGCCAGCAGTGGAGAGCGGGGGTACACCGGGGAGCTGTTTTTT CASSGERGYTGELFF TRBJ2-2 TRBV10-1 TRBD2 -
TGTGCCAGCGGAACAGGGACCGGGGCCAACGTCCTGACTTTC CASGTGTGANVLTF TRBJ2-6 TRBV27 - once
TGTGCCAGCAGTTACGGGACAGGGTACGAGCAGTACTTC CASSYGTGYEQYF TRBJ2-7 TRBV6-6 TRBD1 once
TGTGCCAGCAGCGACACAGGGGCCCAAGGGAATGGCTACACCTTC CASSDTGAQGNGYTF TRBJ1-2 TRBV9 TRBD1 -
TGTGCCAGCAGCAAAGAGCGGGGAAGGGGCAATCAGCCCCAGCATTTT CASSKERGRGNQPQHF TRBJ1-5 TRBV21-1 - -
TGCGCCAGCAGCCAAGCGGTGGGACACCATAATTCACCCCTCCACTTT CASSQAVGHHNSPLHF TRBJ1-6 TRBV4-1 - -
TGTGCCAGCAGTGACCTCTCTCAGCCCCAGCATTTT CASSDLSQPQHF TRBJ1-5 TRBV6-1 - -
TGTGCTAGTGGTTTGGGCCAGGGGAGCAATCAGCCCCAGCATTTT CASGLGQGSNQPQHF TRBJ1-5 TRBV12-5 - -
TGTGCCAGCAGCCGGGGGACAGCCTACAATGAGCAGTTCTTC CASSRGTAYNEQFF TRBJ2-1 TRBV5-8 - -
TGTGCCACCCCAATGAACACTGAAGCTTTCTTT CATPMNTEAFF TRBJ1-1 TRBV11-3 - -
TGTGCCAGTAGTGGATCAGGGGGGCCCAATCAGCCCCAGCATTTT CASSGSGGPNQPQHF TRBJ1-5 TRBV19 TRBD1 -
TGTGCCAGCAGCCCCAGAAGAACTGAAGCTTTCTTT CASSPRRTEAFF TRBJ1-1 TRBV5-8 - -
TGTGCCAGCATCTCCCCGGACAGTCATAATTCACCCCTCCACTTT CASISPDSHNSPLHF TRBJ1-6 TRBV28 - once
TGCGCCAGTTTTCCGGCGGGACAGGGGGGAGAAAAACTGTTTTTT CASFPAGQGGEKLFF TRBJ1-4 TRBV4-1 TRBD1 -
TGTGCCAGCAGAGGACACCTGAAGGGCTACAATGAGCAGTTCTTC CASRGHLKGYNEQFF TRBJ2-1 TRBV6-5 - -
TGCGCCAGCAGCTCTCTAGCGGGGGGCTACAATGAGCAGTTCTTC CASSSLAGGYNEQFF TRBJ2-1 TRBV4-1 TRBD2 -
TGCAGTGCTAGGACAGTTGGTGAAGCTTTCTTT CSARTVGEAFF TRBJ1-1 TRBV20-1 - -
TGTGCCAGCTACTTCGGAACTAATGAAAAACTGTTTTTT CASYFGTNEKLFF TRBJ1-4 TRBV2 - -
TGTGCCAGCAGTGGACAGCAAGAGACCCAGTACTTC CASSGQQETQYF TRBJ2-5 TRBV2 - -